The 17 T cell receptor beta chains given below trace back to one sample, sequenced in a study of siplizumab effects on memory and regulatory T cells. Repertoires were generated with immunoSEQ multiplex PCR, while TCRdb's copy carries only in-frame clones and drops some. This table holds some 100,000 clones, around 90% found once. Sequenced material: CD4+ T cells sorted from blood. These receptors came from a human donor in good health. Some clones in this sample may be carry-over from other donors' samples.

The chain combines TRBV19 with TRBJ2-7; 7 bases are shared with TRBD1. J lost 2 bases, V lost 7 bases, and 5 bases had no gene match. Germline V gene data show CDR1 as LNHDA and CDR2 as SQIVND (reference sequence). CDR3 length: 13 residues. The CDR3 DNA reads as TGTGCCAGTAAGGACAGGCTGACCTACGAGCAGTACTTC. It yields the protein CASKDRLTYEQYF.

The rearrangement uses TRBV18 and TRBJ2-1, with D perhaps matching TRBD2 (5 bases). Germline lookup yields CDR1 KGHSH and CDR2 LQKENI. The V gene lost 1 base and the J gene lost 8 bases, with 9 bases spanning the gap. The CDR3 is 13 amino acids. The CDR3 reads CASSPRTVYEQFF. In DNA form, the CDR3 reads TGTGCCAGCTCACCACGGACTGTCTATGAGCAGTTCTTC.

The chain is built from TRBV11-2 and TRBJ2-2; D uncertain. This CDR3 is built from 15 residues. Germline V gene data show CDR1 as SGHAT and CDR2 as FQNNGV. The V end was cut by 2 bases, the J end by 3 bases, with 10 bases between. The CDR3 sequence: CASSLNGPDTGELFF. CDR3 nucleotide sequence: TGTGCCAGCAGCTTAAACGGACCGGACACCGGGGAGCTGTTTTTT.

This chain uses TRBV29-1 with TRBJ1-2; 7 nucleotides agree with TRBD1. After removal of 2 bases from V and 3 bases from J, the junction contained 9 bases not matched to a gene. Germline V gene sequence: CDR1 SQVTM, CDR2 ANQGSEA. The CDR3 sequence is 15 residues long. The CDR3 sequence is CSVEYSGDSYYGYTF. CDR3 DNA: TGCAGCGTTGAATACAGTGGGGACAGCTACTATGGCTACACCTTC.

The chain couples TRBV5-4 to TRBJ2-5; perhaps TRBD2 as D (7 bases). Germline-derived CDR1 and CDR2 are SGHNT and YYREEE (reference sequence). The CDR3 is 15 amino acids. This CDR3 is CATLGAGAGSETQYF. CDR3 DNA sequence: TGTGCTACTTTGGGGGCGGGAGCGGGCTCGGAGACCCAGTACTTC.

This chain connects TRBV18 to TRBJ1-2; 9 bases fit TRBD1. CDR3 length: 16 amino acids. V lost 3 bases and J lost 7; bases outside the gene matches: 12. Germline V CDR1 and CDR2: KGHSH, LQKENI. The CDR3 DNA is TGTGCCAGCTCACCTTTCCCGGGACAGGGTGAGGCTGGCTACACCTTC. It specifies CASSPFPGQGEAGYTF. The whole variable domain, remainder taken from reference TRBV18 and TRBJ1-2, is NAGVMQNPRHLVRRRGQEARLRCSPMKGHSHVYWYRQLPEEGLKFMVYLQKENIIDESGMPKERFSAEFPKEGPSILRIQQVVRGDSAAYFCASSPFPGQGEAGYTFGSGTRLTVV.

The chain carries TRBV6-5 and TRBJ2-7; tentatively, D is TRBD2 (5 bases). V lost 4 bases, J lost 6 bases, and 16 bases lay in between. This CDR3 contains 14 residues. Germline assignment: CDR1 MNHEY and CDR2 SVGAGI. The CDR3 coding sequence is TGTGCCAGCAGTTCACGACGGAGGCCCCTCGAGCAGTACTTC. This encodes CASSSRRRPLEQYF.

In its sample, this clone was seen once. As DNA, the CDR3 is TGTGCCAGCAGTTTGGGACAGTCGAACACTGAAGCTTTCTTT. Translation gives CASSLGQSNTEAFF. The chain is built from TRBV28 and TRBJ1-1; 7 bases are a match to TRBD1. Germline V lookup: CDR1 MDHEN, CDR2 SYDVKM. J lost 1 base, V lost 3 bases, and 2 bases had no gene match. The CDR3 sequence is 14 residues long. Looking up the rest from reference TRBV28 and TRBJ1-1 gives the full variable domain: DVKVTQSSRYLVKRTGEKVFLECVQDMDHENMFWYRQDPGLGLRLIYFSYDVKMKEKGDIPEGYSVSREKKERFSLILESASTNQTSMYLCASSLGQSNTEAFFGQGTRLTVV.

V gene TRBV5-4 combines with J gene TRBJ2-1; D is perhaps TRBD2 (6 bases). Germline V CDR1 and CDR2: SGHNT, YYREEE (reference sequence). Trimming left V 3 bases short and J 7 bases short, with 11 bases between. The CDR3 is 13 amino acids. CDR3 protein: CASSSGGGNEQFF. As DNA, the CDR3 is TGTGCCAGCAGCTCGGGTGGGGGGAATGAGCAGTTCTTC.

This clone came up a few times. The chain employs TRBV5-1 and TRBJ1-1; 7 positions match TRBD1. V trimming: 1 base; J trimming: 5 bases; junction bases outside the gene matches: 14. The CDR3 has 17 residues. Per the germline V gene, CDR1 is SGHRS and CDR2 is YFSETQ. The CDR3 loop reads CASSLSTGTLWGTEAFF. The CDR3 DNA follows: TGCGCCAGCAGCTTGTCGACAGGGACCTTGTGGGGAACTGAAGCTTTCTTT.

The chain recombines TRBV5-1 with TRBJ2-7, with TRBD1 matching over 8 bases. The CDR3 extends over 14 amino acids. V dropped 0 bases and J dropped 3; count of bases not matched to a gene: 2. Germline lookup yields CDR1 SGHRS and CDR2 YFSETQ. The CDR3 loop reads CASSLAGTGYEQYF. The DNA of the CDR3 is TGCGCCAGCAGCTTGGCCGGGACAGGCTACGAGCAGTACTTC.

The chain employs TRBV4-1 and TRBJ2-3; D is unresolved. Per the germline V gene, CDR1 is MGHRA and CDR2 is YSYEKL. V was pared by 1 base and J by 5 bases, with 7 bases between. This CDR3 has 13 residues. The CDR3 sequence is CASSQGAGDTQYF. CDR3 sequence (DNA): TGCGCCAGCAGCCAAGGAGCCGGAGATACGCAGTATTTT.

The DNA for the CDR3 is TGTGCCAGCAGTTCCTCCGGGCCCCAGCATTTT. Amino acid sequence: CASSSSGPQHF. The rearrangement links TRBV6-5 to TRBJ1-5; no clear D. The ends were cut back, 4 bases at V and 9 bases at J, with 7 bases in the middle. The germline V gene has CDR1 MNHEY and CDR2 SVGAGI. The CDR3 extends over 11 amino acids.

The rearrangement joins TRBV28 to TRBJ2-5; TRBD2 matches at 8 bases. The ends lost 8 bases at V and 2 bases at J; junction bases unmatched: 1. This CDR3 comprises 12 residues. The V gene's germline CDR1 is MDHEN and CDR2 SYDVKM. The CDR3 nucleotides read TGTGCCAGCCTAGCGGGTCAAGAGACCCAGTACTTC. It translates to CASLAGQETQYF.

J is TRBJ2-1 and V is TRBV9, with 11 bases that match TRBD1. CDR3 length: 15 residues. Losses at the gene ends were 4 bases for V and 5 bases for J; bases not matched to a gene: 5. Germline CDR1 is SGDLS and CDR2 is YYNGEE. This CDR3 is CASSPDRGRNNEQFF. DNA of the CDR3: TGTGCCAGCAGCCCGGACAGGGGGCGTAACAATGAGCAGTTCTTC.

The gene calls are TRBV10-3 and TRBJ2-7, with D possibly being TRBD1 (6 bases). Deletions cut 7 bases from V and 0 bases from J, with 13 bases between. CDR1 ENHRY and CDR2 SYGVKD come from the germline V gene. This CDR3 region has 14 residues. The CDR3 is CAINPGVRSYEQYF. The CDR3 DNA reads as TGTGCCATCAATCCAGGGGTCCGCTCCTACGAGCAGTACTTC.

The chain has TRBV19 and TRBJ2-5; 10 positions agree with TRBD1. Germline V gene lookup returns CDR1 LNHDA and CDR2 SQIVND (reference sequence). The CDR3 extends over 14 amino acids. V lost 3 bases to trimming and J lost 5 bases; unmatched junction nucleotides: 3. CDR3 protein: CASSIGTGVETQYF. DNA for the CDR3: TGTGCCAGTAGTATTGGGACAGGGGTGGAGACCCAGTACTTC.